One T cell receptor (beta chain) is described in this entry. Its antigen remains unknown. The data stem from a study of shared clonotypes between healthy human individuals. Study-level background: Each donor's CD8 memory used one plate, CD8 naive two, each CD4 subset three.

Whole-study results and caveats: Although depth was large, rarefaction showed that sequencing of the sorted subsets was incomplete. Generation probabilities of non-shared clonotypes were lower (relative to those shared by all four donors).

The V gene's germline CDR1 is LGHNA and CDR2 YNFKEQ. The length of the CDR3 is 15 residues. V dropped 1 base and J dropped 2; count of bases not matched to a gene: 4. At the deep level, the assay was run. Sequencing was performed with immunoSEQ multiplex PCR; in TCRdb, only in-frame clones are kept and a portion is missing. The sample holds nearly 750,000 clones, roughly 72% seen once. Sequencing was carried out using memory CD4+ T cells sorted from blood. As for subset: CD45RA-negative fraction. The clonotype comes from a woman aged 25-40 years in good health. The chain links TRBV4-2 to TRBJ2-5, with 7 bases lining up with TRBD1. CDR3 in amino acids: CASSQVGGTQETQYF. The CDR3, as DNA: TGTGCCAGCAGCCAAGTAGGGGGCACACAAGAGACCCAGTACTTC.